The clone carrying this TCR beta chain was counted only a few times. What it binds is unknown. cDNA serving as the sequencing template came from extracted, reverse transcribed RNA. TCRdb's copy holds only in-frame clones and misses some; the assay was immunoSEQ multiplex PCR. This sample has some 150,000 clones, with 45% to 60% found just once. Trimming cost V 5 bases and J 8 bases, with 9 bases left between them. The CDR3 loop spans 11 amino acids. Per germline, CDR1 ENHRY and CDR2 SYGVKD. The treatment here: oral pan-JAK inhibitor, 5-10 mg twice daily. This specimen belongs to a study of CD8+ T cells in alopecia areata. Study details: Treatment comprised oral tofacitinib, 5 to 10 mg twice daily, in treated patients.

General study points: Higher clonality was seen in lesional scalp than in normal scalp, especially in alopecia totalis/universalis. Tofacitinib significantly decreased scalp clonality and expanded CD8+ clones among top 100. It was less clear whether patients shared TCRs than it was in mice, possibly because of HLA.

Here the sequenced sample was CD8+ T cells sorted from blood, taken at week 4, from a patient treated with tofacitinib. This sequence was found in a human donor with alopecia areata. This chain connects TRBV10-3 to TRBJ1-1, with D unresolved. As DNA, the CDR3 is TGTGCCATCAGTAAGGAGGGAGAAGCTTTCTTT. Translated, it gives CAISKEGEAFF.